This record looks at one TCR beta chain sequence and its context. Its target is unknown. The CDR3 runs to 13 residues. The V gene end was trimmed by 3 bases and the J gene end by 7 bases; junction bases not matched to a gene: 5. Germline-derived CDR1 and CDR2 are KGHSH and LQKENI. Assay: immunoSEQ multiplex PCR; the TCRdb copy retains only in-frame clones and omits some. The table includes approximately 39,000 clones, more than 80% detected once. Time point reported: week 5, during vaccination. Vaccination comprised doses that each held 300 ug of mutant IDH1 20-mer peptide, plus topical imiquimod. The data derive from a study of a mutant IDH1 vaccine in newly diagnosed glioma. Study summary: Patients had eight vaccinations, in weeks 1, 3, 5, 7, 11, 15, 19 and 23. Most patients had received both radiotherapy and temozolomide, the prior options being radiotherapy, temozolomide, or both.

The study's findings and limits: Pseudoprogression apparently tracked independently of changes in top peripheral T cell clonotypes.

This clonotype was sampled from a middle-aged man with glioma. Sequenced here: PBMCs, sampled from a glioma patient whose treatment included an IDH1 peptide vaccine. V is TRBV18 and J is TRBJ2-7; TRBD1 agrees at 8 bases. The CDR3 is CASSPDRVGEQYF. CDR3 nucleotide sequence: TGTGCCAGCTCACCGGACAGGGTGGGGGAGCAGTACTTC.